The present TCR beta chain was sequenced within a study of early T cells in non-severe SARS-CoV-2 infection. MiXCR, applied by TCRdb to the 5' RACE reads, yields one record per CDR3 protein. Among about 31,000 distinct CDR3 sequences listed, roughly 5.2% were seen once. The V and J ends lost 5 bases and 4 bases respectively, with 16 bases between them. CDR1 and CDR2 from the germline V gene are SGHDT and YYEEEE. This CDR3 comprises 15 residues. This clonotype has a count of ten or more. The chain recombines TRBV5-6 with TRBJ1-5, with D tentatively TRBD1 (6 bases). Sequenced material: whole blood. The clonotype was recovered from an adult who was a healthcare worker with PCR-confirmed SARS-CoV-2 infection or an uninfected control (not recorded which). The CDR3 nucleotides are TGTGCCAGCAGATCGGGACACGTTCCGAATCAGCCCCAGCATTTT. This sequence encodes CASRSGHVPNQPQHF.